The table lists the clone carrying this TCR beta chain with many counts. These data belong to a study of T cells in Graves' hyperthyroidism and ophthalmopathy. Amplified regions were TCR beta CDR3 sequences from RNA transcripts. RT-PCR in the first round (using the HTBI primer set) targeted the TCR CDR3. MiXCR, run by TCRdb on the multiplex PCR reads, gives a single entry per CDR3 protein. The sample yields under 700,000 distinct CDR3 sequences, under 60% seen once. The V end was cut by 5 bases, the J end by 3 bases, with 7 bases between. Per the germline V gene, CDR1 is SQVTM and CDR2 is ANQGSEA. This CDR3 has 11 amino acids.

This TCR derives from a woman between 18 and 29 years old with Graves' hyperthyroidism. Source material: peripheral blood or thyroid tissue (not recorded which). J is TRBJ1-1 and V is TRBV29-1, with D uncertain. The CDR3 DNA reads TGCAGCGTTCTTAAGGACACTGAAGCTTTCTTT. Its protein product is CSVLKDTEAFF. Drawing the rest from reference TRBV29-1 and TRBJ1-1, the complete variable domain is SAVISQKPSRDICQRGTSLTIQCQVDSQVTMMFWYRQQPGQSLTLIATANQGSEATYESGFVIDKFPISRPNLTFSTLTVSNMSPEDSSIYLCSVLKDTEAFFGQGTRLTVV.